This T cell receptor beta chain was sequenced for a study of shared clonotypes between healthy human individuals. Study-wide results and caveats: Clonotype sharing among donors likely depends on sequencing depth.

Losses at the gene ends were 5 bases for V and 5 bases for J; bases not matched to a gene: 12. Germline values: CDR1 SGHVS, CDR2 FQNEAQ. This CDR3 contains 16 residues. Comment on this clone: Its antigen is undetermined.

Repertoires were generated with immunoSEQ multiplex PCR, while TCRdb's copy carries only in-frame clones and drops some. The top ten hold about 1.5% of the sample, which has over a million clones, roughly 75% seen once. The J gene is TRBJ1-1, the V gene TRBV7-8, with 9 bases matching TRBD1. The sequenced material came from memory CD4+ T cells sorted from blood. The subset denotes: CD45RA-negative fraction. The sequence was collected from a man in his late teens or twenties in good health. The CDR3 spells CASSPSTGGSLTEAFF. The CDR3 DNA sequence: TGTGCCAGCAGCCCTTCGACAGGGGGATCTCTGACTGAAGCTTTCTTT.